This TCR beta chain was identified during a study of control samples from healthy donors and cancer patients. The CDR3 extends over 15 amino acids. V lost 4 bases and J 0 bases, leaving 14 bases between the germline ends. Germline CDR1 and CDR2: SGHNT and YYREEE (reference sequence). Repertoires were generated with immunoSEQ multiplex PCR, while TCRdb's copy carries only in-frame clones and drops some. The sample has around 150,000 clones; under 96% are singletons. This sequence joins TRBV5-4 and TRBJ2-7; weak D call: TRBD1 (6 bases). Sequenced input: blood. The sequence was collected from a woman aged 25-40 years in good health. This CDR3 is CASSAGTRPSYEQYF. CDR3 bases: TGTGCCAGCAGCGCCGGGACAAGGCCCTCCTACGAGCAGTACTTC.